These 4 T cell receptor beta chains were all obtained from the same sample, sequenced in a study of blood T cell repertoires in COVID-19. Generated by immunoSEQ multiplex PCR, the TCRdb table keeps only in-frame clones and is missing some. Of 200,000 to 300,000 clones listed, 70% to 85% are singletons. The sequenced sample was peripheral blood. Receptor source: a middle-aged man who had recovered from COVID-19.

In its sample, this clone was seen many times. Additional DNA sequences in this sample encode the identical CDR3. The rearrangement uses TRBV5-1 and TRBJ2-7, with 9 positions matching TRBD2. Unmatched junction bases numbered 6, after V lost 5 bases and J lost 0 bases. This CDR3 is built from 15 residues. Germline V gene data show CDR1 as SGHRS and CDR2 as YFSETQ. CDR3 sequence (DNA): TGCGCCAGCAGTTTTACTAGCGGGTACTCCTACGAGCAGTACTTC. Translation: CASSFTSGYSYEQYF.

This clone showed up just once. This rearrangement joins TRBV18 to TRBJ2-1; 8 bases are a match to TRBD2. The V segment lost 0 bases and the J segment 5 bases; nucleotides outside the gene matches: 6. This CDR3 has 16 residues. Germline lookup yields CDR1 KGHSH and CDR2 LQKENI. CDR3 region: CASSPPRLAGNNEQFF. The CDR3 DNA reads TGTGCCAGCTCACCACCGCGGCTAGCGGGCAACAATGAGCAGTTCTTC.

The chain has TRBV20-1 and TRBJ1-2; tentative D call: TRBD1 (5 bases). This CDR3 comprises 14 residues. The germline gives CDR1 DFQATT, CDR2 SNEGSKA (reference sequence). Between the trimmed V and J ends, which lost 3 bases and 1 base, there was a span of 12 bases. CDR3 DNA sequence: TGCAGTGCTAGTTTCAGGGAACTTAACTATGGCTACACCTTC. It yields the protein CSASFRELNYGYTF.

The chain carries TRBV7-2 and TRBJ2-3, with 8 positions matching TRBD2. V lost 5 bases and J lost 0; bases outside the gene matches: 10. Per germline, CDR1 SGHTA and CDR2 FQGNSA. This CDR3 has 17 residues. CDR3 nucleotides: TGTGCCAGCAGCCGGGGGATTAGCGGGACTAGCACAGATACGCAGTATTTT. It specifies CASSRGISGTSTDTQYF. The whole variable domain, filled in from reference TRBV7-2 and TRBJ2-3, reads GAGVSQSPSNKVTEKGKDVELRCDPISGHTALYWYRQSLGQGLEFLIYFQGNSAPDKSGLPSDRFSAERTGGSVSTLTIQRTQQEDSAVYLCASSRGISGTSTDTQYFGPGTRLTVL.